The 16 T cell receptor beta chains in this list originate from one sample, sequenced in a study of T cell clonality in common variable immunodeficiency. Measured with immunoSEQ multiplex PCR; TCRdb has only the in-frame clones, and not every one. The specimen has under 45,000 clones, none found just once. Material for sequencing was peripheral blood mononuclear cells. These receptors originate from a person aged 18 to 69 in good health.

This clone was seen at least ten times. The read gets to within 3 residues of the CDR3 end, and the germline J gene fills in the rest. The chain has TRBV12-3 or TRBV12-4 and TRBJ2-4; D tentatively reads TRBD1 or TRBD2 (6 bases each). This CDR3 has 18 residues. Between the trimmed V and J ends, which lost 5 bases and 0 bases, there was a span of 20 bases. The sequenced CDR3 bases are TGTGCCAGCAGTAGCACAGGGAGGAGGCTCCTAGCCAAAAACATT. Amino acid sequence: CASSSTGRRLLAKNI. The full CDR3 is CASSSTGRRLLAKNIQYF.

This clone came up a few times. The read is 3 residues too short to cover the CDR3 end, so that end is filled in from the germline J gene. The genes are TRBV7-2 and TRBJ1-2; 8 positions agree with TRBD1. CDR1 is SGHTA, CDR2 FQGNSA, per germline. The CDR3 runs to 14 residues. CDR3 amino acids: CASSLRSGTGDYTF. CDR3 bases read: TGTGCCAGCAGCTTAAGGTCCGGGACAGGCGAC.

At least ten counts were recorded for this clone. The CDR3 bases that were read are TGCAGTGCCCAATCCGGGACTAGCGGGAGGGGGGGGGTTTACAATGAG. Protein sequence: CSAQSGTSGRGGVYNE. The whole CDR3 sequence reads CSAQSGTSGRGGVYNEQFF. This sequence joins TRBV20-1 and TRBJ2-1; 16 bases align to TRBD2. With the read ending 3 residues before the CDR3 end, the germline J gene is used to fill in that end. The CDR3 sequence is 19 residues long. Germline V gene data show CDR1 as DFQATT and CDR2 as SNEGSKA (reference sequence). V was clipped by 6 bases and J by 4 bases; unmatched bases: 15.

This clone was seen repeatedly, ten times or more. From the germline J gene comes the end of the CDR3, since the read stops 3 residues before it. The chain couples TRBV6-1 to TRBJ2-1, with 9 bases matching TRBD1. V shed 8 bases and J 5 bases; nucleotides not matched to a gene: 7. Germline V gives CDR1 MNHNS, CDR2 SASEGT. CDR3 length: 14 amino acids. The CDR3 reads CASGKDRGNNEQFF. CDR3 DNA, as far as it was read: TGTGCCAGCGGTAAAGACAGGGGGAACAATGAG.

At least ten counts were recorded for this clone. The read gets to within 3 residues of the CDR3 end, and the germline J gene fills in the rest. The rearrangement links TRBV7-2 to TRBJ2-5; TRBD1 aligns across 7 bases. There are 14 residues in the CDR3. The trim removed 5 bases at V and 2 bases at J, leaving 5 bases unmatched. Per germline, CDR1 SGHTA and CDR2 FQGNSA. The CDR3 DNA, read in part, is TGTGCCAGCAGCCCAAAGACAGGGCAAGAGACC. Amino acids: CASSPKTGQET. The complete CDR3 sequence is CASSPKTGQETQYF. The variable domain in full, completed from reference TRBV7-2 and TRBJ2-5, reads GAGVSQSPSNKVTEKGKDVELRCDPISGHTALYWYRQSLGQGLEFLIYFQGNSAPDKSGLPSDRFSAERTGGSVSTLTIQRTQQEDSAVYLCASSPKTGQETQYFGPGTRLLVL.

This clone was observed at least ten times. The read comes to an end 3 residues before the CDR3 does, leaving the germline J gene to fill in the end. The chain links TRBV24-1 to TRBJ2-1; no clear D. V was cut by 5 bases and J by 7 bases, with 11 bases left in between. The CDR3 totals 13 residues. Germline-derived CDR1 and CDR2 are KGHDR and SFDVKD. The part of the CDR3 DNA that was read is TGTGCCACCAGTGCGCGATCAGGTAATGAG. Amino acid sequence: CATSARSGNE. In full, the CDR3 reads CATSARSGNEQFF.

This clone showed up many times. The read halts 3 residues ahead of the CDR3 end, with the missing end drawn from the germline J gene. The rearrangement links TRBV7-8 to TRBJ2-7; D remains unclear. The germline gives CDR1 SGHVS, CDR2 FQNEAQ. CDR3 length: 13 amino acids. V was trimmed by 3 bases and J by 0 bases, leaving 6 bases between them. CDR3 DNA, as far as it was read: TGTGCCAGCAGCTTTGCTATCTCCTACGAG. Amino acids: CASSFAISYE. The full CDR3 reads CASSFAISYEQYF.

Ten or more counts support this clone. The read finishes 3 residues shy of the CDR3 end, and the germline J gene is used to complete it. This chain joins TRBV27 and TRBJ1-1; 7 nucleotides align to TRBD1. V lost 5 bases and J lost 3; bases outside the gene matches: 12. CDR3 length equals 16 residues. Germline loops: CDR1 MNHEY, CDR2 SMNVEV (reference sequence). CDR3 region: CASSHGGDRGHTEAFF. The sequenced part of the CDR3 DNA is TGTGCCAGCAGTCACGGGGGGGACAGAGGGCACACTGAA.

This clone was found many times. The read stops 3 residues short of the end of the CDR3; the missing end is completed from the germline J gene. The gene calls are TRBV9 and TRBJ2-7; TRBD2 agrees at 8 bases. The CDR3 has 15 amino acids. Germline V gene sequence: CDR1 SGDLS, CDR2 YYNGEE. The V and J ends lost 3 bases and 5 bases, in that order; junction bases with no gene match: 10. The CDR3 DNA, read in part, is TGTGCCAGCAGCGGGGGGGAGCGGGAGCTCGACGAG. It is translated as CASSGGERELDE. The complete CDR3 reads CASSGGERELDEQYF.

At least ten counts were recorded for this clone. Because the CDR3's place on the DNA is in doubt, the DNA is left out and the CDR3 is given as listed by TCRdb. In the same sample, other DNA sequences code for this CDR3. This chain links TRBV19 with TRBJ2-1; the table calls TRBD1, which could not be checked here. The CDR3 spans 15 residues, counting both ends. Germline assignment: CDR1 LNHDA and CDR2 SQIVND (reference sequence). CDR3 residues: CASTSDRSSYNEQFF.

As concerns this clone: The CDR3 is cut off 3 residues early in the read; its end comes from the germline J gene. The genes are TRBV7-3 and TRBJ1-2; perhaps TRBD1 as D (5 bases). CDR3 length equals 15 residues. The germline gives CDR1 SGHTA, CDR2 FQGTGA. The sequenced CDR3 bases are TGTGCCAGCAGCAAGTGGGAGGGAGGGGAAGATACC. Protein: CASSKWEGGEDT. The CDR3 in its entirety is CASSKWEGGEDTYTF.

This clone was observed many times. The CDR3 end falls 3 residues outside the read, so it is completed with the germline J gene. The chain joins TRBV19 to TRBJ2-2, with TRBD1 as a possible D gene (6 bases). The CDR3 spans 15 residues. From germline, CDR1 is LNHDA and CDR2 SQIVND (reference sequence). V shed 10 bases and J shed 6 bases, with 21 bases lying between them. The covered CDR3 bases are TGTGCCACCCACTTGGACAGCTCTTTCCCCGGGGAG. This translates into CATHLDSSFPGE. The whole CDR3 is CATHLDSSFPGELFF.

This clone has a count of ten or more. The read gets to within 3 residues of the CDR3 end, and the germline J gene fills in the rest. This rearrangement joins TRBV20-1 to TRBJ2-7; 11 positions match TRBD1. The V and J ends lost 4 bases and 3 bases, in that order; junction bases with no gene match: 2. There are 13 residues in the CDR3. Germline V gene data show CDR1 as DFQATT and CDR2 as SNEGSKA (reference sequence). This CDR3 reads CSAIGTGGYEQYF. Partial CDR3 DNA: TGCAGTGCTATAGGGACAGGGGGCTACGAG.

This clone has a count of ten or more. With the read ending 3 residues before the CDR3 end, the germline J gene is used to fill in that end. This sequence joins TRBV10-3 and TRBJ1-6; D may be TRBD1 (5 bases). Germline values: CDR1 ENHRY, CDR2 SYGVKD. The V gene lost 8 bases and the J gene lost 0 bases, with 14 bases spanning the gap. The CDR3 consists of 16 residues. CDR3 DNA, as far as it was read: TGTGCCATCCACGACAGAATAAGCTCCTATAATTCACCC. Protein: CAIHDRISSYNSP. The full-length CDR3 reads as CAIHDRISSYNSPLHF.

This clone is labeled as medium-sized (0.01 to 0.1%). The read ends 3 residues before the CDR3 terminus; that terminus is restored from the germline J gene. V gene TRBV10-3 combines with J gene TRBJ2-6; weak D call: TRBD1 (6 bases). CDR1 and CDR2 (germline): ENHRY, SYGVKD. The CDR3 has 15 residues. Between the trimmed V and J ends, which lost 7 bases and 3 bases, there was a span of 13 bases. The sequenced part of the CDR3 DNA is TGTGCCATCACAGGGGCCTCCCTTGGGGCCAACGTC. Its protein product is CAITGASLGANV. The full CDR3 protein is CAITGASLGANVLTF.

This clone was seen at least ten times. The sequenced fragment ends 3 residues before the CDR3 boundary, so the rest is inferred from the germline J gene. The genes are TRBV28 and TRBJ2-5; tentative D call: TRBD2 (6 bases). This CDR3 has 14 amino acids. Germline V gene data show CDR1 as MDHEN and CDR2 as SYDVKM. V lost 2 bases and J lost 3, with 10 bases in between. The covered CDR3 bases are TGTGCCAGCAGTTTAGCGGGAAGAGAAGAGACC. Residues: CASSLAGREET. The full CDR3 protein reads CASSLAGREETQYF.